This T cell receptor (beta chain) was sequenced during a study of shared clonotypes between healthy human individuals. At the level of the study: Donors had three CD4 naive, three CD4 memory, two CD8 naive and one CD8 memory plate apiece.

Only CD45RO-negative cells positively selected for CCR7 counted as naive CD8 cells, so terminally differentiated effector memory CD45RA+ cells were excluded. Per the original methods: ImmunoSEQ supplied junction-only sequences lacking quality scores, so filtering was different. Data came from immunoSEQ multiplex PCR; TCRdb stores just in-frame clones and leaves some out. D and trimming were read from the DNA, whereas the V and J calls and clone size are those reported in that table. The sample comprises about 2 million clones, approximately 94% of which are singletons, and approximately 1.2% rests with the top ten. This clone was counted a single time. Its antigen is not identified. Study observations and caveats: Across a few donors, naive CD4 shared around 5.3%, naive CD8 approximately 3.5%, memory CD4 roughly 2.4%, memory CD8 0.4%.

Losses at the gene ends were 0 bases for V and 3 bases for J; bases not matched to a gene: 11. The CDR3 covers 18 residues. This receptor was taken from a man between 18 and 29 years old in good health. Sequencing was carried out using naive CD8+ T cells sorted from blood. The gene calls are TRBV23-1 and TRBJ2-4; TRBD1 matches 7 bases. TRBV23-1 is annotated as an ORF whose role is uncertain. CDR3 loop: CASSQSGLQGWVKNIQYF. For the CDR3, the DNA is TGCGCCAGCAGTCAATCAGGCTTACAGGGGTGGGTCAAAAACATTCAGTACTTC.